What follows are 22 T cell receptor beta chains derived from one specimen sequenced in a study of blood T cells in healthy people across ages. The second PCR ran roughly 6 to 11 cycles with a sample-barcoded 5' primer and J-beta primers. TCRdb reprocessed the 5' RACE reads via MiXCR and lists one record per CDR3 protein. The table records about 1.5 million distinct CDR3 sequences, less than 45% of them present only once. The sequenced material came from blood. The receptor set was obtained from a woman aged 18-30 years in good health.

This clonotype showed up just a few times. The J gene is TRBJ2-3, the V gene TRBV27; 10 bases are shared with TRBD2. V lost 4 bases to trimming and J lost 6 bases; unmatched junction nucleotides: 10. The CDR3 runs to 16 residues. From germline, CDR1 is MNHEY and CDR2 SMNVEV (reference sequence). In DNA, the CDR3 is TGTGCCAGCAGTTCCAGACTAGCGGGCCTGTCCGATACGCAGTATTTT. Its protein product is CASSSRLAGLSDTQYF.

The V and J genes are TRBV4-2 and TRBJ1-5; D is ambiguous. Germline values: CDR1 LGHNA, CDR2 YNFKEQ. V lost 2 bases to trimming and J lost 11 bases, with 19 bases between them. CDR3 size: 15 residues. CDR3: CASSQSDNPVTTQHF. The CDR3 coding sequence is TGTGCCAGCAGCCAATCCGACAATCCGGTCACGACCCAGCATTTT.

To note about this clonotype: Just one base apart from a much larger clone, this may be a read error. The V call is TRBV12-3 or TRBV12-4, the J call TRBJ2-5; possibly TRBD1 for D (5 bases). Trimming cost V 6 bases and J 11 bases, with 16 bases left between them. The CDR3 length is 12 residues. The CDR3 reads CASSPADNEQYF. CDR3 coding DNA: TGTGCCAGCAGCCCCGCGGACAATGAGCAGTACTTC.

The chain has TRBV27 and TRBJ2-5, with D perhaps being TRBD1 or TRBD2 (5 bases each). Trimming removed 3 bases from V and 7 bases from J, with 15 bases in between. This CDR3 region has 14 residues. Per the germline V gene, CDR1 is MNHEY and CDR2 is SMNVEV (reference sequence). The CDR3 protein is CASSFRDPRGTQYF. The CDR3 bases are TGTGCCAGCAGTTTCCGGGACCCCAGAGGGACCCAGTACTTC.

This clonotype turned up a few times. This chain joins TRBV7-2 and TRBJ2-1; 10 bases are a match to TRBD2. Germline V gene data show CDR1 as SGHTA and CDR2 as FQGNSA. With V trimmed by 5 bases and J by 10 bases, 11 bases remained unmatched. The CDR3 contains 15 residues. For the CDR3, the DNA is TGTGCCAGCAGCCTCTTTGGGGGGACTAGCGACGAGCAGTTCTTC. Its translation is CASSLFGGTSDEQFF.

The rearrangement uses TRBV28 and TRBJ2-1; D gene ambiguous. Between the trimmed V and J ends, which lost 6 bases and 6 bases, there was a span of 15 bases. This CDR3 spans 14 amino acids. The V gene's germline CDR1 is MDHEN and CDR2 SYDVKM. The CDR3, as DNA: TGTGCCAGCAGCCGTGGACGTCCAGGCAATGAGCAGTTCTTC. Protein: CASSRGRPGNEQFF. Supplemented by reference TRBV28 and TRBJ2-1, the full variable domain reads DVKVTQSSRYLVKRTGEKVFLECVQDMDHENMFWYRQDPGLGLRLIYFSYDVKMKEKGDIPEGYSVSREKKERFSLILESASTNQTSMYLCASSRGRPGNEQFFGPGTRLTVL.

Here the CDR3 DNA reads TGTGCCAGCAGCCACTTGGGGGGCGGGGTGTACGAGCAGTACTTC. Amino acids: CASSHLGGGVYEQYF. The chain carries TRBV7-9 and TRBJ2-7; D is tentatively TRBD1 or TRBD2 (6 bases each). Germline V gene data show CDR1 as SEHNR and CDR2 as FQNEAQ (reference sequence). V dropped 5 bases and J dropped 4 bases, with 18 bases sitting between them. The CDR3 length is 15 residues.

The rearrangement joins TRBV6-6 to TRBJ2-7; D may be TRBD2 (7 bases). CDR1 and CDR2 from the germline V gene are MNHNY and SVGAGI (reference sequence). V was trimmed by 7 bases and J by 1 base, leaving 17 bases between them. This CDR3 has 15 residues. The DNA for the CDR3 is TGTGCCAGCACCCATAATCGGGGGGCTTCCTACGAGCAGTACTTC. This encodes CASTHNRGASYEQYF.

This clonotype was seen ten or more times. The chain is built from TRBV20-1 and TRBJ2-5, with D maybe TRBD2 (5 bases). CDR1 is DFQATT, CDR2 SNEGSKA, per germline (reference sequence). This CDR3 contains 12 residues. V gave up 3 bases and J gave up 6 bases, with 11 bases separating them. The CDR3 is CSASSGSKTQYF. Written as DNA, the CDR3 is TGCAGTGCTAGCTCGGGATCTAAGACCCAGTACTTC.

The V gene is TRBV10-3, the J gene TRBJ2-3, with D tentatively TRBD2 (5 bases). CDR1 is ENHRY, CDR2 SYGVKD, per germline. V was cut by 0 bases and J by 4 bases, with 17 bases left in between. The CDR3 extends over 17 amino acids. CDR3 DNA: TGTGCCATCAGTGAGTCTCCTTTTAGGGAGTCCGCAGATACGCAGTATTTT. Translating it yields CAISESPFRESADTQYF.

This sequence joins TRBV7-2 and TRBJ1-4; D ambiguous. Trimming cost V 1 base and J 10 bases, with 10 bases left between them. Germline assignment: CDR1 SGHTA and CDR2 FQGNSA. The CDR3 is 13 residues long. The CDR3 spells CTSSLVGLRKLFF. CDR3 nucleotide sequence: TGTACCAGCAGCTTAGTAGGGCTTAGAAAACTGTTTTTT.

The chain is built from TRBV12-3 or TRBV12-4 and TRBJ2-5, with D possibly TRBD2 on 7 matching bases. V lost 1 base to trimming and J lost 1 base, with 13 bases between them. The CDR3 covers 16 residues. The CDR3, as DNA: TGTGCCAGCAGTTTAGGTGGCGGGGGCCCCCAAGAGACCCAGTACTTC. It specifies CASSLGGGGPQETQYF.

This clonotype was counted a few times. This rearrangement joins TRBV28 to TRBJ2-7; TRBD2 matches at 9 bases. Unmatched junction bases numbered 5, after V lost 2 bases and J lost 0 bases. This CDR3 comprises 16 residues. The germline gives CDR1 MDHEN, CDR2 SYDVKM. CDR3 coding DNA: TGTGCCAGCAGTTTAGCCCTAGCGGGACTCTCCTACGAGCAGTACTTC. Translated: CASSLALAGLSYEQYF.

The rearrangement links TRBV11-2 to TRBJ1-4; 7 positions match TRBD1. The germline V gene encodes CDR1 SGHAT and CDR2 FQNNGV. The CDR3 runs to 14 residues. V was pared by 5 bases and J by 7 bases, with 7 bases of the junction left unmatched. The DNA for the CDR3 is TGTGCCAGCAGCCCGGACAGGTGGAGTGAAAAACTGTTTTTT. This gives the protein CASSPDRWSEKLFF. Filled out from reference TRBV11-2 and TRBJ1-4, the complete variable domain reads EAGVAQSPRYKIIEKRQSVAFWCNPISGHATLYWYQQILGQGPKLLIQFQNNGVVDDSQLPKDRFSAERLKGVDSTLKIQPAKLEDSAVYLCASSPDRWSEKLFFGSGTQLSVL.

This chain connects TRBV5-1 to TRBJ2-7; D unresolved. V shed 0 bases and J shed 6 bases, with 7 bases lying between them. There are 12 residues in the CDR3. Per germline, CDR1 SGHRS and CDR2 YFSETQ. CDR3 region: CASSLASGEQYF. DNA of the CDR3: TGCGCCAGCAGCTTGGCATCTGGCGAGCAGTACTTC.

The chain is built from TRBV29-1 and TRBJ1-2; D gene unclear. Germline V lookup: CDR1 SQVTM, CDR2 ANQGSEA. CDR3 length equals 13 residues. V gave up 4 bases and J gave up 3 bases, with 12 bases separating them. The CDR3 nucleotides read TGCAGCGTTGTTTGGGGAAATGACTATGGCTACACCTTC. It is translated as CSVVWGNDYGYTF.

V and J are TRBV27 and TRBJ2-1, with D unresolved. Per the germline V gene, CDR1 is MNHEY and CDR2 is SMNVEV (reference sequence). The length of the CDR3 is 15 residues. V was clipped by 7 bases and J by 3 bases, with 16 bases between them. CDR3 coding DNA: TGTGCCAGCACGTTGGGTGGCGGTCTCTACAATGAGCAGTTCTTC. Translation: CASTLGGGLYNEQFF.

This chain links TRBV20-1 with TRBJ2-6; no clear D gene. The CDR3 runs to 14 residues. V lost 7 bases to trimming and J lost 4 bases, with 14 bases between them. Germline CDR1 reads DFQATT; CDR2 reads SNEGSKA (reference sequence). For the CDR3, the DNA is TGCAGTGTCCCTCGTAAGGAGGGGGCCAACGTCCTGACTTTC. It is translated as CSVPRKEGANVLTF.

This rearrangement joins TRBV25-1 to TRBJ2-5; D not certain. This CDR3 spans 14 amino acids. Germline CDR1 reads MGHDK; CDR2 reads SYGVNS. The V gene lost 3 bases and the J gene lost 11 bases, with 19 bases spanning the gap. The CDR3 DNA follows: TGTGCCAGCAGTGACCCCTCCTACTACAATGAGCAGTACTTC. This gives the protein CASSDPSYYNEQYF.

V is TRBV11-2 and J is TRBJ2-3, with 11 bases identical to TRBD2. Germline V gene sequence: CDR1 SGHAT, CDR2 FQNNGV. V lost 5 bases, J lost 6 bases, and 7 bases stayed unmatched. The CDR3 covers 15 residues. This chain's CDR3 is CASSISGGALDTQYF. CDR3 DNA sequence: TGTGCCAGCAGCATTAGCGGGGGGGCGTTGGATACGCAGTATTTT.

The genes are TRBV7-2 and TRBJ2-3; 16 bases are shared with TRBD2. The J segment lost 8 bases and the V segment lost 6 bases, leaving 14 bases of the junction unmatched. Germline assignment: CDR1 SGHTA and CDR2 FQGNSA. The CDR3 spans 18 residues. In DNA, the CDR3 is TGTGCCAGCAGTAATGCCGGGACTAGCGGGAGGGCCCGGGGTACGCAGTATTTT. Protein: CASSNAGTSGRARGTQYF.

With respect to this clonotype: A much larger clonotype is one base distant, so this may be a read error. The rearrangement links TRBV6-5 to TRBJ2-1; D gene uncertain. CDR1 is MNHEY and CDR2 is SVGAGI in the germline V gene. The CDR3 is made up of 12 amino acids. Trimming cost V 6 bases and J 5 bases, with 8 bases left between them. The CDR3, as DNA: TGTGCCAGCAGCGACTGGGACAATGAGCAGTTCTTC. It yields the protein CASSDWDNEQFF.